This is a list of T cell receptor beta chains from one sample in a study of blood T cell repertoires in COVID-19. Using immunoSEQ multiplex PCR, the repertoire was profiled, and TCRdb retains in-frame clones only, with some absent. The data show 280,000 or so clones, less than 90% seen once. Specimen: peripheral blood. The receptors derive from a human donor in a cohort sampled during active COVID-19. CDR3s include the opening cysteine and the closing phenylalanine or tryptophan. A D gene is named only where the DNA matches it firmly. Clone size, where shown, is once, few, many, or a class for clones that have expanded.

CDR3aa: CASSQGGGSYNEQFF; CDR3nt: TGTGCCAGCAGCCAGGGTGGGGGGTCCTACAATGAGCAGTTCTTC; j_gene: TRBJ2-1; abundance: .; v_gene: TRBV3-1/TRBV3-2; d_gene: .
CDR3aa: CASSGSGGAYEQYF; CDR3nt: TGTGCCAGCAGCGGCAGCGGGGGAGCCTACGAGCAGTACTTC; j_gene: TRBJ2-7; abundance: once; v_gene: TRBV9; d_gene: TRBD2
CDR3aa: CASSQGDSSYNEQFF; CDR3nt: TGTGCCAGCAGCCAAGGGGACTCTTCCTACAATGAGCAGTTCTTC; j_gene: TRBJ2-1; abundance: .; v_gene: TRBV3-1/TRBV3-2; d_gene: .
CDR3aa: CASSPQGNQPQHF; CDR3nt: TGTGCCAGCAGCCCCCAGGGCAATCAGCCCCAGCATTTT; j_gene: TRBJ1-5; abundance: .; v_gene: TRBV7-2; d_gene: .
CDR3aa: CASSFRGELAKNIQYF; CDR3nt: TGTGCCAGCAGCTTCAGGGGGGAGTTAGCCAAAAACATTCAGTACTTC; j_gene: TRBJ2-4; abundance: .; v_gene: TRBV3-1/TRBV3-2; d_gene: .
CDR3aa: CSVAEGGLTQPQHF; CDR3nt: TGCAGCGTTGCGGAGGGAGGGTTGACGCAGCCCCAGCATTTT; j_gene: TRBJ1-5; abundance: .; v_gene: TRBV29-1; d_gene: .
CDR3aa: CASSLARSSGATNTGELFF; CDR3nt: TGTGCCAGCAGCTTAGCGCGTTCTAGCGGAGCCACGAACACCGGGGAGCTGTTTTTT; j_gene: TRBJ2-2; abundance: .; v_gene: TRBV7-2; d_gene: TRBD2
CDR3aa: CASSPQAGAYEQYF; CDR3nt: TGTGCCAGCTCACCCCAGGCAGGGGCCTACGAGCAGTACTTC; j_gene: TRBJ2-7; abundance: .; v_gene: TRBV18; d_gene: .
CDR3aa: CASSPSNTGELFF; CDR3nt: TGTGCCAGCTCACCGTCTAACACCGGGGAGCTGTTTTTT; j_gene: TRBJ2-2; abundance: .; v_gene: TRBV18; d_gene: .
CDR3aa: CASSWDRVNSPLHF; CDR3nt: TGTGCCAGCAGCTGGGACAGGGTTAATTCACCCCTCCACTTT; j_gene: TRBJ1-6; abundance: .; v_gene: TRBV7-8; d_gene: TRBD1
CDR3aa: CASSYMATGNYGYTF; CDR3nt: TGTGCCAGCAGTTATATGGCAACGGGGAACTATGGCTACACCTTC; j_gene: TRBJ1-2; abundance: .; v_gene: TRBV6-2/TRBV6-3; d_gene: .
CDR3aa: CASSQSGGGTGELFF; CDR3nt: TGTGCCAGCAGCCAGTCGGGGGGCGGGACCGGGGAGCTGTTTTTT; j_gene: TRBJ2-2; abundance: .; v_gene: TRBV3-1/TRBV3-2; d_gene: .
CDR3aa: CASSGGTSGLQETQYF; CDR3nt: TGTGCCAGCAGCGGGGGGACTAGCGGGTTACAAGAGACCCAGTACTTC; j_gene: TRBJ2-5; abundance: .; v_gene: TRBV5-4; d_gene: TRBD2
CDR3aa: CASSQAWGQNLDTQYF; CDR3nt: TGTGCCAGCAGCCAAGCTTGGGGACAGAATCTAGATACGCAGTATTTT; j_gene: TRBJ2-3; abundance: .; v_gene: TRBV3-1/TRBV3-2; d_gene: TRBD1
CDR3aa: CVVAEGYGYTF; CDR3nt: TGTGTCGTGGCTGAGGGTTATGGCTACACCTTC; j_gene: TRBJ1-2; abundance: .; v_gene: TRBV7-9; d_gene: .
CDR3aa: CASSLRTEGEAFF; CDR3nt: TGCGCCAGCAGCCTACGGACAGAGGGGGAAGCTTTCTTT; j_gene: TRBJ1-1; abundance: .; v_gene: TRBV5-1; d_gene: .
CDR3aa: CASSKDPRGSGELFF; CDR3nt: TGTGCCAGCAGTAAAGATCCTCGCGGGTCCGGGGAGCTGTTTTTT; j_gene: TRBJ2-2; abundance: .; v_gene: TRBV9; d_gene: .
CDR3aa: CASSTGGGTDTQYF; CDR3nt: TGTGCCAGCTCGACAGGGGGTGGCACAGATACGCAGTATTTT; j_gene: TRBJ2-3; abundance: .; v_gene: TRBV19; d_gene: TRBD1
CDR3aa: CATSDPIAGERETQYF; CDR3nt: TGTGCCACCAGTGATCCAATAGCGGGAGAGAGGGAGACCCAGTACTTC; j_gene: TRBJ2-5; abundance: .; v_gene: TRBV24-1; d_gene: TRBD2
CDR3aa: CATSRDSPSGMSSYNEQFF; CDR3nt: TGTGCCACCAGCAGAGACTCCCCTAGCGGGATGAGCTCCTACAATGAGCAGTTCTTC; j_gene: TRBJ2-1; abundance: .; v_gene: TRBV15; d_gene: TRBD2
CDR3aa: CASSSGTGILIYSGNTIYF; CDR3nt: TGTGCCAGCTCATCCGGGACAGGGATCTTGATATACTCTGGAAACACCATATATTTT; j_gene: TRBJ1-3; abundance: few; v_gene: TRBV18; d_gene: TRBD1
CDR3aa: CSVEPQGRADTQYF; CDR3nt: TGCAGCGTTGAACCACAGGGGAGAGCAGATACGCAGTATTTT; j_gene: TRBJ2-3; abundance: .; v_gene: TRBV29-1; d_gene: TRBD1
CDR3aa: CASSLGQGMDEQYF; CDR3nt: TGCGCCAGCAGCTTGGGACAGGGTATGGACGAGCAGTACTTC; j_gene: TRBJ2-7; abundance: .; v_gene: TRBV5-1; d_gene: TRBD1
CDR3aa: CASRGSSDTQYF; CDR3nt: TGTGCCAGCAGGGGCTCGTCAGATACGCAGTATTTT; j_gene: TRBJ2-3; abundance: .; v_gene: TRBV7-2; d_gene: .
CDR3aa: CASSLAVGGAQPQHF; CDR3nt: TGTGCCAGCAGCTTAGCGGTCGGGGGGGCGCAGCCCCAGCATTTT; j_gene: TRBJ1-5; abundance: once; v_gene: TRBV7-8; d_gene: .
CDR3aa: CAWRSAGRFSGNTIYF; CDR3nt: TGTGCCTGGAGGTCGGCGGGGCGGTTCTCTGGAAACACCATATATTTT; j_gene: TRBJ1-3; abundance: once; v_gene: TRBV30; d_gene: .
CDR3aa: CASRVEGTAGELFF; CDR3nt: TGTGCCAGCAGGGTGGAAGGAACAGCCGGGGAGCTGTTTTTT; j_gene: TRBJ2-2; abundance: .; v_gene: TRBV6-6; d_gene: .
CDR3aa: CASSNRGLDGYTF; CDR3nt: TGTGCCAGCAGCAACAGGGGGTTGGATGGCTACACCTTC; j_gene: TRBJ1-2; abundance: .; v_gene: TRBV7-2; d_gene: TRBD1
CDR3aa: CASSLIRTGTNYGYTF; CDR3nt: TGTGCCAGCAGCTTGATCAGGACAGGAACTAACTATGGCTACACCTTC; j_gene: TRBJ1-2; abundance: many; v_gene: TRBV7-8; d_gene: TRBD1
CDR3aa: CASSSGGTGGTDTQYF; CDR3nt: TGCGCCAGCAGTTCGGGAGGGACAGGGGGCACAGATACGCAGTATTTT; j_gene: TRBJ2-3; abundance: .; v_gene: TRBV5-1; d_gene: TRBD1
CDR3aa: CASSEGLSGANVLTF; CDR3nt: TGTGCCAGCAGTGAGGGACTCTCTGGGGCCAACGTCCTGACTTTC; j_gene: TRBJ2-6; abundance: .; v_gene: TRBV2; d_gene: .
CDR3aa: CASSVVQGGQETQYF; CDR3nt: TGTGCCAGCAGCGTGGTACAGGGTGGTCAAGAGACCCAGTACTTC; j_gene: TRBJ2-5; abundance: .; v_gene: TRBV9; d_gene: .
CDR3aa: CASSRGTSGSIEQYF; CDR3nt: TGTGCCAGCAGCCGAGGGACTAGCGGGAGTATCGAGCAGTACTTC; j_gene: TRBJ2-7; abundance: .; v_gene: TRBV3-1/TRBV3-2; d_gene: TRBD2
CDR3aa: CASSLVGGLQETQYF; CDR3nt: TGCGCCAGCAGCTTGGTTGGCGGCCTCCAAGAGACCCAGTACTTC; j_gene: TRBJ2-5; abundance: .; v_gene: TRBV5-1; d_gene: .
CDR3aa: CASSAGRRAGRGTDTQYF; CDR3nt: TGTGCCAGCAGCGCGGGACGGAGGGCCGGTAGGGGCACAGATACGCAGTATTTT; j_gene: TRBJ2-3; abundance: .; v_gene: TRBV9; d_gene: .
CDR3aa: CASSQVGLAGVETQYF; CDR3nt: TGCGCCAGCAGCCAAGTCGGACTAGCGGGAGTTGAGACCCAGTACTTC; j_gene: TRBJ2-5; abundance: .; v_gene: TRBV4-1; d_gene: TRBD2
CDR3aa: CASSFFNAGSYEQYF; CDR3nt: TGTGCCAGCAGCTTTTTCAATGCAGGCTCCTACGAGCAGTACTTC; j_gene: TRBJ2-7; abundance: .; v_gene: TRBV7-2; d_gene: .